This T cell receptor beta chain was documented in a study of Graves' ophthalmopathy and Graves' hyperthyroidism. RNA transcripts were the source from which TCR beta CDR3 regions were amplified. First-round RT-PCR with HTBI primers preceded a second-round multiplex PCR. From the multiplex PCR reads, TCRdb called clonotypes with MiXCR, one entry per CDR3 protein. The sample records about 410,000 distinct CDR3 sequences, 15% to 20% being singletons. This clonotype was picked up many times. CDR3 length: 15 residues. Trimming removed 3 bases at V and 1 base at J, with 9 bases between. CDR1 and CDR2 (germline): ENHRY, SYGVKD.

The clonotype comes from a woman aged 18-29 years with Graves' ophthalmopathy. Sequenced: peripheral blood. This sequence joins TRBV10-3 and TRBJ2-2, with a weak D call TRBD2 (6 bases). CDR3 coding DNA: TGTGCCATCAGTGATGGAGGGAGGAACACCGGGGAGCTGTTTTTT. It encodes CAISDGGRNTGELFF.